The sequence of this T cell receptor beta chain was determined in a study of blood T cell repertoires in COVID-19. TCRdb's copy holds only in-frame clones and misses some; the assay was immunoSEQ multiplex PCR. The sample records a few hundred thousand clones, roughly 86% being singletons. Study members were between roughly 18 and 100 years old and lived in approximately 25 US regions. Grouping used clinical history reported by participants in a survey and questionnaire. The source of this sequence is a woman in her twenties or thirties who had been exposed to COVID-19. Sequenced input: PBMCs or T cells enriched from blood (not recorded which).

The CDR3 protein is CASSRSFGAELYGYTF. CDR3 nucleotide sequence: TGTGCCAGCAGCCGAAGTTTTGGGGCGGAACTTTATGGCTACACCTTC. V is TRBV3-1 (or the pseudogene TRBV3-2) and J is TRBJ1-2; D perhaps matches TRBD1 (5 bases). CDR1 and CDR2 from the germline V gene are LGHDT and YNNKEL (reference sequence). The CDR3 is 16 residues long. Between the trimmed V and J ends, which lost 4 bases and 5 bases, there was a span of 20 bases.